This record concerns one T cell receptor beta chain sequence. CDR3 length: 13 amino acids. After removal of 6 bases from V and 2 bases from J, the junction contained 6 bases not matched to a gene. The germline CDR1 and CDR2 sequences are SQVTM and ANQGSEA. The PCR made use of 60 Vbeta and 13 Jbeta primers. Repertoires were generated with immunoSEQ multiplex PCR, while TCRdb's copy carries only in-frame clones and drops some. The sample shows some 160,000 clones, roughly 70% of them seen only once. These data belong to a study of cytomegalovirus exposure and HLA in healthy donors. J is TRBJ2-7 and V is TRBV29-1, with 8 positions matching TRBD2. The sequencing input was PBMCs. The source is a man aged 55 to 70 in good health and CMV-seronegative. The CDR3 loop is CSVGGLVTYEQYF. The CDR3 DNA reads as TGCAGCGTCGGGGGACTAGTCACCTACGAGCAGTACTTC.